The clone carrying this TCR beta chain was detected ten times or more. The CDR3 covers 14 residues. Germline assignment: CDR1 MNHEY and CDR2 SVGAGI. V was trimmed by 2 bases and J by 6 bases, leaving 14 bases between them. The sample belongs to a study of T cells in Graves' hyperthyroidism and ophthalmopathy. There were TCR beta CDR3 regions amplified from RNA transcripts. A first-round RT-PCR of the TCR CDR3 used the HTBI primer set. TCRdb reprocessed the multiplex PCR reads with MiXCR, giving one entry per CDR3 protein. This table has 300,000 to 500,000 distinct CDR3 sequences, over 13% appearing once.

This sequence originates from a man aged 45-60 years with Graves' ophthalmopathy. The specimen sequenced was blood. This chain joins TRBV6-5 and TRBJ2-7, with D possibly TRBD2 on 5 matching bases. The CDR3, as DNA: TGTGCCAGCAGTTACCCGAGGGAGCGGTGCGAGCAGTACTTC. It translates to CASSYPRERCEQYF.